The source of this T cell receptor (beta chain) is a study of tumor and adjacent non-tumor tissue in lung cancer. Concerning this clonotype itself: Here the CDR3 omits its conserved ending phenylalanine or tryptophan, so a read error is the likely source.

The library came from three nested PCR rounds adapted from ARM-PCR protocols. MiXCR was run by TCRdb on the multiplex PCR reads, yielding one entry per CDR3 protein. The sample gives some 80,000 distinct CDR3 sequences, roughly 80% of which show up once; about half is in the top ten. CDR1 and CDR2 (germline): SGHAT, FQNNGV. V dropped 9 bases and J dropped 6; count of bases not matched to a gene: 17. This CDR3 is 17 amino acids long. No cell sorting was done before RNA was extracted from the tissue. Distant lung tissue was collected more than 3 cm away from the tumor edge. This clonotype was obtained from a man aged 55 to 70 with non-small cell lung cancer. What was sequenced was distant non-tumor lung tissue. The rearrangement joins TRBV11-2 to TRBJ2-2, with 9 bases fitting TRBD2. The CDR3 DNA follows: TGTGCCAGTAGCGACCCGGGGAGCGGGGGGTTCGCCGGGGAGCTGTTTTTG. It yields the protein CASSDPGSGGFAGELFL.